Shown below are 20 T cell receptor beta chains from a single sample sequenced in a study of blood T cell repertoires in COVID-19. Sequencing was performed with immunoSEQ multiplex PCR; in TCRdb, only in-frame clones are kept and a portion is missing. The sample holds about 75,000 clones, about nine tenths seen once. Sequenced material: peripheral blood. These receptors were obtained from a human donor in a cohort sampled during active COVID-19.

The chain carries TRBV5-4 and TRBJ2-3; 7 nucleotides line up with TRBD2. This CDR3 is 16 amino acids long. The germline V gene has CDR1 SGHNT and CDR2 YYREEE (reference sequence). J was trimmed by 0 bases and V by 3 bases; bases with no gene match: 7. The CDR3, as DNA: TGTGCCAGCAGCTCAAAACTAGCGTCTAGCACAGATACGCAGTATTTT. Protein: CASSSKLASSTDTQYF.

This clone appeared once. The chain is built from TRBV12-5 and TRBJ2-1, with D perhaps TRBD1 (5 bases). The V end was cut by 4 bases, the J end by 7 bases, with 8 bases between. Looked up from germline, CDR1 is LGHNT and CDR2 is FRNRAP. This CDR3 has 12 residues. CDR3 DNA sequence: TGTGCTAGTGGTTATGGGGCGAATGAGCAGTTCTTC. Protein: CASGYGANEQFF.

The chain couples TRBV27 to TRBJ2-3; D is unresolved. V shed 2 bases and J shed 0 bases, with 9 bases lying between them. The CDR3 runs to 15 residues. Germline V gene data show CDR1 as MNHEY and CDR2 as SMNVEV (reference sequence). The CDR3 sequence is CASSLLHGSTDTQYF. The CDR3 region has the DNA TGTGCCAGCAGTTTACTGCACGGTAGCACAGATACGCAGTATTTT.

The chain links TRBV18 to TRBJ2-7, with 11 bases that match TRBD2. This CDR3 has 19 residues. J was trimmed by 5 bases and V by 3 bases; bases with no gene match: 18. From germline, CDR1 is KGHSH and CDR2 LQKENI. CDR3 protein: CASSPEWRPGTSGSHEQYF. DNA for the CDR3: TGTGCCAGCTCACCTGAGTGGAGGCCGGGGACTAGCGGATCCCACGAGCAGTACTTC.

The V call is TRBV5-4, the J call TRBJ1-1, with D perhaps matching TRBD1 (6 bases). V was trimmed by 0 bases and J by 2 bases, leaving 8 bases between them. In germline, CDR1 is SGHNT, CDR2 YYREEE (reference sequence). CDR3 length equals 14 residues. The CDR3 DNA sequence: TGTGCCAGCAGCTTGGCGGGACAAAACACTGAAGCTTTCTTT. It translates to CASSLAGQNTEAFF.

The J gene is TRBJ2-7, the V gene TRBV25-1; TRBD1 matches at 8 bases. CDR3 length: 13 amino acids. J lost 4 bases, V lost 6 bases, and 5 bases had no gene match. Germline V gives CDR1 MGHDK, CDR2 SYGVNS. CDR3 sequence: CASSYDRGYEQYF. CDR3 sequence (DNA): TGTGCCAGCAGCTACGACAGGGGTTACGAGCAGTACTTC.

The gene calls are TRBV6-6 and TRBJ2-5; 9 bases fit TRBD1. J gave up 5 bases and V 5 bases, and 3 bases lay outside the gene matches. Germline loops: CDR1 MNHNY, CDR2 SVGAGI (reference sequence). The CDR3 runs to 13 residues. Here the CDR3 reads CASSTGGRETQYF. The DNA for the CDR3 is TGTGCCAGCAGTACAGGGGGCAGGGAGACCCAGTACTTC.

Written as DNA, the CDR3 is TGTGCCAGCAGTCCAATCATGACGGGAAGCAATCAGCCCCAGCATTTT. Its translation: CASSPIMTGSNQPQHF. The rearrangement uses TRBV6-2 or TRBV6-3 and TRBJ1-5; D is ambiguous. Germline V gives CDR1 MNHEY, CDR2 SVGEGT. The CDR3 has 16 residues. V gave up 5 bases and J gave up 1 base, with 15 bases separating them.

The V and J genes are TRBV12-3 or TRBV12-4 and TRBJ1-1; tentatively, D is TRBD1 (6 bases). CDR3 length: 13 amino acids. Trimming pared 5 bases from V and 7 bases from J, leaving 14 bases between. CDR3 amino acids: CASSDGTSGEAFF. CDR3 coding DNA: TGTGCCAGCAGTGACGGGACATCTGGTGAAGCTTTCTTT.

This sequence joins TRBV9 and TRBJ2-5; D perhaps matches TRBD2 (6 bases). The CDR3 is 17 residues long. V was clipped by 0 bases and J by 2 bases, with 17 bases between them. Germline loops: CDR1 SGDLS, CDR2 YYNGEE. CDR3 in DNA: TGTGCCAGCAGCGTAGGTAGTAGGAGGGGATCACAAGAGACCCAGTACTTC. Translated: CASSVGSRRGSQETQYF.

The rearrangement joins TRBV4-3 to TRBJ2-7; TRBD2 matches at 10 bases. This CDR3 is built from 16 residues. V lost 0 bases, J lost 3 bases, and 5 bases stayed unmatched. Per the germline V gene, CDR1 is LGHNA and CDR2 is YSLEER. The CDR3 region is CASSQDRGLADYEQYF. The CDR3 nucleotides are TGCGCCAGCAGCCAAGATCGCGGACTAGCGGACTACGAGCAGTACTTC.

The chain links TRBV4-2 to TRBJ1-1; D unresolved. The CDR3 sequence is 14 residues long. V was shortened by 1 base and J by 1 base, with 7 bases between the two germline ends. The germline CDR1 and CDR2 sequences are LGHNA and YNFKEQ. For the CDR3, the DNA is TGTGCCAGCAGCCAAGGCGCTACGAACACTGAAGCTTTCTTT. This encodes CASSQGATNTEAFF.

The V and J genes are TRBV12-3 or TRBV12-4 and TRBJ1-5; 9 nucleotides match TRBD1. The V segment lost 5 bases and the J segment 11 bases; nucleotides outside the gene matches: 1. The CDR3 sequence is 11 residues long. The CDR3 loop is CASSRDRAQHF. DNA of the CDR3: TGTGCCAGCAGTAGGGACAGGGCCCAGCATTTT.

This chain uses TRBV6-5 with TRBJ2-2, with 8 bases lining up with TRBD1. CDR3 length equals 15 residues. Germline V lookup: CDR1 MNHEY, CDR2 SVGAGI. Trimming at V came to 2 bases and at J to 4 bases, leaving 3 bases not matched to a gene. Written as DNA, the CDR3 is TGTGCCAGCAGTTACGTTGACAGGGGCACCGGGGAGCTGTTTTTT. This translates into CASSYVDRGTGELFF.

This chain uses TRBV5-1 with TRBJ2-7; maybe TRBD1 (5 bases). V was pared by 0 bases and J by 7 bases, with 11 bases between. The CDR3 is 13 residues long. In germline, CDR1 is SGHRS, CDR2 YFSETQ. The CDR3 coding sequence is TGCGCCAGCAGCTTGGGGGGCGCAGGGGAGCAGTACTTC. It is translated as CASSLGGAGEQYF.

The CDR3: CASSLGLAVRTGELFF. Here the CDR3 DNA reads TGTGCCAGCAGCTTAGGACTAGCGGTACGCACCGGGGAGCTGTTTTTT. This chain uses TRBV7-2 with TRBJ2-2; TRBD2 aligns across 9 bases. V was pared by 1 base and J by 4 bases, with 4 bases of the junction left unmatched. Germline CDR1 reads SGHTA; CDR2 reads FQGNSA. The CDR3 extends over 16 amino acids.

This clone was recorded once. The rearrangement uses TRBV21-1 and TRBJ1-2; the table's D gene call, TRBD1, was not cross checked with the DNA. TRBV21-1 is termed a pseudogene. The CDR3 has 14 amino acids. CDR3 in amino acids: CASDKTPSPHGYTF. CDR3 DNA: TGTGCCAGCGACAAGACACCCAGTCCCCATGGCTACACCTTC.

CDR3 sequence (DNA): TGTGCCAGCAGCTCCTACCTAGAACATTCTCCGTCGGGTGAGCAGTTCTTC. Residues: CASSSYLEHSPSGEQFF. The rearrangement joins TRBV7-3 to TRBJ2-1; no definite D call. The CDR3 loop spans 17 amino acids. The germline V gene has CDR1 SGHTA and CDR2 FQGTGA. V was cut by 4 bases and J by 9 bases, with 25 bases left in between.

The chain uses TRBV18 and TRBJ1-2; D is uncertain. V lost 2 bases to trimming and J lost 6 bases, with 13 bases between them. The CDR3 loop spans 14 amino acids. Germline V CDR1 and CDR2: KGHSH, LQKENI. CDR3 amino acids: CASSPYGRGDGYTF. CDR3 in DNA: TGTGCCAGCTCACCATACGGACGGGGAGATGGCTACACCTTC.

In this sample, this clone turned up once. The rearrangement uses TRBV5-1 and TRBJ1-4, with 7 bases aligning to TRBD1. V lost 0 bases, J lost 3 bases, and 11 bases stayed unmatched. The CDR3 spans 18 residues. Germline CDR1 reads SGHRS; CDR2 reads YFSETQ. The CDR3 reads CASSLGGITGESNEKLFF. The DNA for the CDR3 is TGCGCCAGCAGCTTGGGGGGTATAACAGGGGAGTCTAATGAAAAACTGTTTTTT.